This paragraph reports one TCR beta chain. Its antigen is not known. Time point here: pre-treatment sample, taken before nivolumab and TIL therapy. The tumor samples were excised metastases, mostly pleural nodules or supraclavicular lymph nodes. Tumor harvest preceded PD-1/PD-L1 blockade, followed by nivolumab treatment. This CDR3 comprises 16 residues. The germline V gene encodes CDR1 MGHRA and CDR2 YSYEKL. J was trimmed by 4 bases and V by 1 base; bases with no gene match: 9. The immunoSEQ assay was v3. Sequencing depth was some 2 million read pairs for survey level, 5-6 million for deep. Method: immunoSEQ multiplex PCR; TCRdb's copy keeps in-frame clones and lacks some. The profile shows around 2,000 clones, around four fifths of them singletons. This sample is part of a study of TIL therapy for anti-PD-1-resistant metastatic lung cancer. Study findings and constraints: Many TIL product clones were absent from baseline tumor, suggesting clonal contraction.

This TCR came from a person aged 25 to 85 with non-small cell lung cancer. This sequence joins TRBV4-1 and TRBJ1-2, with 7 bases that match TRBD1. The sample in question was tumor tissue, obtained at baseline. The CDR3 region is CASSQASGQPIYGYTF. The CDR3 nucleotides read TGCGCCAGCAGCCAAGCCTCGGGACAGCCAATCTATGGCTACACCTTC.